The 16 T cell receptor beta chains presented below share a single source sample, sequenced in a study of T-cell reconstitution after alpha-beta-depleted transplantation in children. Construction of the TCRbeta library involved unique molecular identifiers. TCRdb passed the PCR reads through MiXCR, listing each CDR3 protein once. The data contain 580,000 or so distinct CDR3 sequences, 20% to 25% of them seen just once; the ten biggest clones take up over 12%. This material consisted of PBMCs, mostly from graft donor cells, taken 360 days after TCRalphabeta/CD19-depleted stem cell transplant. These TCRs come from a boy under three years old who had a stem cell transplant for acute myeloid leukemia, so the T cells may come from the graft donor.

The chain couples TRBV6-1 to TRBJ1-6, with D perhaps TRBD1 (5 bases). Trimming shortened V by 6 bases and J by 5 bases, and 11 bases separated the two germline ends. Per the germline V gene, CDR1 is MNHNS and CDR2 is SASEGT. The CDR3 consists of 14 residues. This CDR3 is CASRTTDNNSPLHF. DNA of the CDR3: TGTGCCAGCAGAACGACAGATAATAATTCACCCCTCCACTTT.

This clonotype was counted many times. The chain joins TRBV11-3 to TRBJ2-1; maybe TRBD2 (5 bases). The CDR3 has 17 amino acids. The V gene lost 5 bases and the J gene lost 0 bases, with 17 bases spanning the gap. Germline lookup yields CDR1 SGHNT and CDR2 YENEEA. CDR3 DNA sequence: TGTGCCAGCAGCCCAGATCCCTTGGGGAGCTCCTACAATGAGCAGTTCTTC. Translating it yields CASSPDPLGSSYNEQFF.

The table lists this clonotype with a few counts. The V call is TRBV7-2, the J call TRBJ2-2; 13 bases align to TRBD2. The CDR3 is 17 amino acids. V lost 3 bases and J lost 6; bases outside the gene matches: 7. Germline assignment: CDR1 SGHTA and CDR2 FQGNSA. As DNA, the CDR3 is TGTGCCAGCAGCTTCACACTAGCGGGGGGGTTTTCCGGGGAGCTGTTTTTT. It yields the protein CASSFTLAGGFSGELFF.

The CDR3 loop reads CASSLSMPGQGLGETQYF. The CDR3, as DNA: TGTGCCAGCAGCTTGTCAATGCCGGGACAGGGGTTGGGAGAGACCCAGTACTTC. The chain combines TRBV11-1 with TRBJ2-5; 10 nucleotides line up with TRBD1. Germline loops: CDR1 SGHAT, CDR2 FQDESV (reference sequence). J was trimmed by 4 bases and V by 3 bases; bases with no gene match: 14. The CDR3 has 18 residues.

In its sample, this clonotype was seen many times. The J gene is TRBJ2-3, the V gene TRBV15; maybe TRBD1 (6 bases). The CDR3 length is 14 residues. CDR1 is LNHNV and CDR2 is YYDKDF in the germline V gene (reference sequence). V was pared by 8 bases and J by 0 bases, with 12 bases between. CDR3 DNA: TGTGCCACCTCCGCCGACAGGAGCACAGATACGCAGTATTTT. Protein product: CATSADRSTDTQYF. Based on the CDR3 plus reference TRBV15 and TRBJ2-3, the full variable domain is DAMVIQNPRYQVTQFGKPVTLSCSQTLNHNVMYWYQQKSSQAPKLLFHYYDKDFNNEADTPDNFQSRRPNTSFCFLDIRSPGLGDTAMYLCATSADRSTDTQYFGPGTRLTVL.

Only a few counts were recorded for this clonotype. The rearrangement joins TRBV29-1 to TRBJ2-1; 9 positions match TRBD2. Unmatched junction bases numbered 12, after V lost 2 bases and J lost 10 bases. CDR1 is SQVTM and CDR2 is ANQGSEA in the germline V gene. This CDR3 spans 15 amino acids. CDR3 region: CSVETEGLAGEEQFF. In DNA form, the CDR3 reads TGCAGCGTTGAAACCGAGGGACTAGCCGGAGAGGAGCAGTTCTTC.

This clonotype was seen a handful of times. V is TRBV6-4 and J is TRBJ2-3; the D is unclear. The CDR3 loop spans 13 amino acids. Germline V gene lookup returns CDR1 MRHNA and CDR2 SNTAGT. Deletions cut 0 bases from V and 6 bases from J, with 7 bases between. The CDR3 DNA follows: TGTGCCAGCAGTGACTCCCAATCCGATACGCAGTATTTT. It encodes CASSDSQSDTQYF.

This clonotype was counted many times. The V call is TRBV3-1, the J call TRBJ2-1; D perhaps matches TRBD2 (6 bases). Trimming removed 0 bases at V and 0 bases at J, with 9 bases between. In germline, CDR1 is LGHDT, CDR2 YNNKEL (reference sequence). This CDR3 spans 16 amino acids. The CDR3 DNA is TGTGCCAGCAGCCAAGATCGCGGGATCTCCTACAATGAGCAGTTCTTC. This sequence encodes CASSQDRGISYNEQFF.

This clonotype was recorded a few times. The J gene is TRBJ2-5, the V gene TRBV9; 7 bases match TRBD1. CDR3 size: 15 residues. Germline values: CDR1 SGDLS, CDR2 YYNGEE. Trimming removed 3 bases from V and 1 base from J; junction bases left unmatched: 6. CDR3 loop: CASSEQGRTQETQYF. The CDR3 nucleotides read TGTGCCAGCAGCGAACAGGGGAGAACCCAAGAGACCCAGTACTTC. The whole variable domain, filled in from reference TRBV9 and TRBJ2-5, reads DSGVTQTPKHLITATGQRVTLRCSPRSGDLSVYWYQQSLDQGLQFLIQYYNGEERAKGNILERFSAQQFPDLHSELNLSSLELGDSALYFCASSEQGRTQETQYFGPGTRLLVL.

V is TRBV20-1 and J is TRBJ2-2; 7 positions agree with TRBD1. CDR3 length: 15 amino acids. CDR1 and CDR2 (germline): DFQATT, SNEGSKA (reference sequence). The junction had 12 bases not matched to a gene; V was cut back by 8 bases and J by 3 bases. CDR3 region: CSPNARDSHTGELFF. CDR3 nucleotides: TGCAGTCCAAACGCCCGGGACAGTCACACCGGGGAGCTGTTTTTT.

This clonotype was seen repeatedly, ten times or more. The chain recombines TRBV5-6 with TRBJ1-4; D perhaps matches TRBD1 (5 bases). The CDR3 is 15 residues long. V was trimmed by 4 bases and J by 0 bases, leaving 10 bases between them. Germline CDR1 and CDR2: SGHDT and YYEEEE. The CDR3 here is CASSRQSPTNEKLFF. Written as DNA, the CDR3 is TGTGCCAGCAGCCGACAGAGCCCAACTAATGAAAAACTGTTTTTT. Looking up the rest from reference TRBV5-6 and TRBJ1-4 gives the full variable domain: DAGVTQSPTHLIKTRGQQVTLRCSPKSGHDTVSWYQQALGQGPQFIFQYYEEEERQRGNFPDRFSGHQFPNYSSELNVNALLLGDSALYLCASSRQSPTNEKLFFGSGTQLSVL.

This chain connects TRBV6-5 to TRBJ1-5; no clear D gene. The germline V gene encodes CDR1 MNHEY and CDR2 SVGAGI. This CDR3 region has 17 residues. V lost 0 bases to trimming and J lost 0 bases, with 12 bases between them. This chain's CDR3 is CASSYSPVPYSNQPQHF. CDR3 nucleotides: TGTGCCAGCAGTTACTCTCCAGTCCCTTATAGCAATCAGCCCCAGCATTTT.

This clonotype was counted between two and nine times. This chain joins TRBV27 and TRBJ2-7; tentatively, D is TRBD2 (6 bases). V dropped 5 bases and J dropped 3 bases, with 14 bases sitting between them. Germline loops: CDR1 MNHEY, CDR2 SMNVEV (reference sequence). The CDR3 length is 14 residues. As DNA, the CDR3 is TGTGCCAGCAGTCCGGGGACTTGCCTCTACGAGCAGTACGTC. It encodes CASSPGTCLYEQYV.

This clonotype was found many times. This sequence joins TRBV29-1 and TRBJ1-1; no clear D gene. CDR3 size: 13 residues. Trimming stripped 3 bases from V and 2 bases from J, with 10 bases between. Per the germline V gene, CDR1 is SQVTM and CDR2 is ANQGSEA. CDR3 in amino acids: CSVDVALNTEAFF. The CDR3 DNA is TGCAGCGTTGATGTAGCTTTAAACACTGAAGCTTTCTTT. The variable domain in full, completed from reference TRBV29-1 and TRBJ1-1, reads SAVISQKPSRDICQRGTSLTIQCQVDSQVTMMFWYRQQPGQSLTLIATANQGSEATYESGFVIDKFPISRPNLTFSTLTVSNMSPEDSSIYLCSVDVALNTEAFFGQGTRLTVV.

The chain combines TRBV6-4 with TRBJ2-1; D may be TRBD1 (6 bases). This CDR3 comprises 15 residues. The germline V gene has CDR1 MRHNA and CDR2 SNTAGT. V was pared by 3 bases and J by 5 bases, with 14 bases between. The CDR3 region has the DNA TGTGCCAGCAGTGATTCGTTGACAGGAGACAATGAGCAGTTCTTC. The encoded protein is CASSDSLTGDNEQFF.

This clonotype has more than one count but fewer than ten. The chain joins TRBV6-4 to TRBJ2-3, with D possibly TRBD2 on 5 matching bases. Trimming shortened V by 5 bases and J by 3 bases, and 12 bases separated the two germline ends. The CDR3 runs to 14 residues. The V gene's germline CDR1 is MRHNA and CDR2 SNTAGT. Here the CDR3 DNA reads TGTGCCAGCAGTTCCGGGATAGCAACAGATACGCAGTATTTT. It is translated as CASSSGIATDTQYF.